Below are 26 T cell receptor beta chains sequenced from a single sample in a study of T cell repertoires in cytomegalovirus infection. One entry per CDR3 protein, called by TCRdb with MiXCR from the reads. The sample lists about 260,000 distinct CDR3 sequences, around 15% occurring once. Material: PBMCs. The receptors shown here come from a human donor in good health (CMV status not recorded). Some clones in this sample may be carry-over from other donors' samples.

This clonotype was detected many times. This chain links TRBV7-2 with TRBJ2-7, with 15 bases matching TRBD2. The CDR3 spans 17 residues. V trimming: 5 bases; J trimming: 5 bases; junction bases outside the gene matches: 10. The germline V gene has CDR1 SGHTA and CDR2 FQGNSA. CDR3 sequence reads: CASSLGTSGRLSNEQYF. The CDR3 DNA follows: TGTGCCAGCAGCCTCGGGACTAGCGGGAGGTTGAGTAACGAGCAGTACTTC.

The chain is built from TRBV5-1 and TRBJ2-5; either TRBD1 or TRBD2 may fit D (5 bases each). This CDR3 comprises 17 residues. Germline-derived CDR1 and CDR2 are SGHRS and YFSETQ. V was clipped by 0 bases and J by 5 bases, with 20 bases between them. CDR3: CASSLAARDPMEETQYF. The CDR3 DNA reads TGCGCCAGCAGCTTGGCGGCCCGGGACCCGATGGAGGAGACCCAGTACTTC.

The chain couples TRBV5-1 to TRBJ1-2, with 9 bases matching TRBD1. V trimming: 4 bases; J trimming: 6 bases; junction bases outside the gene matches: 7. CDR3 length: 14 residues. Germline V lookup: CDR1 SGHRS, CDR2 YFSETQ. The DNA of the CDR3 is TGCGCCAGCAGCGATTCAACAGGGGGCAATGGCTACACCTTC. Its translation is CASSDSTGGNGYTF.

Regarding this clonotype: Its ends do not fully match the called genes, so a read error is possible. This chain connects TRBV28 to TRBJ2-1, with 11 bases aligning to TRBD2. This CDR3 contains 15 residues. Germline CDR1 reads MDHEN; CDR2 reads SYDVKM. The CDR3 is CANPTSGALNNVQFF. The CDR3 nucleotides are TGTGCCAACCCGACTAGCGGGGCCCTTAACAATGTGCAGTTCTTC.

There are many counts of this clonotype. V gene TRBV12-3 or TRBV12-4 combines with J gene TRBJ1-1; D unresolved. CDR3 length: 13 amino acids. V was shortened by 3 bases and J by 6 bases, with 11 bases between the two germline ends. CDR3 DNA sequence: TGTGCCAGCAGTTTCGTGGCGGGCGCTGAAGCTTTCTTT. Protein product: CASSFVAGAEAFF.

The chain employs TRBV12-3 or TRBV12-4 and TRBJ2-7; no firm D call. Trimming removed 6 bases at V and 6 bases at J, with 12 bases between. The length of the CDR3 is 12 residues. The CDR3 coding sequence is TGTGCCAGCAGGGGTAGCATGGGCGAGCAGTACTTC. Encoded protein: CASRGSMGEQYF.

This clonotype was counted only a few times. CDR3 sequence reads: CASSLVDTEVYGYTF. CDR3 nucleotide sequence: TGTGCCAGCAGCTTAGTGGATACCGAAGTCTATGGCTACACCTTC. The chain carries TRBV7-9 and TRBJ1-2; no definite D call. V lost 1 base to trimming and J lost 4 bases, with 13 bases between them. Germline CDR1 and CDR2: SEHNR and FQNEAQ (reference sequence). This CDR3 region has 15 residues.

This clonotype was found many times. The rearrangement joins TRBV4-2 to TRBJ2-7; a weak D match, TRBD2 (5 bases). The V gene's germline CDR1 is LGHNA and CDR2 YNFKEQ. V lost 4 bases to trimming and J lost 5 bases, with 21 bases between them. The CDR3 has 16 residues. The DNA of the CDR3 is TGTGCCAGCAGCCCAAGGTCGTCGGGAACTAAGGACGAGCAGTACTTC. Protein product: CASSPRSSGTKDEQYF.

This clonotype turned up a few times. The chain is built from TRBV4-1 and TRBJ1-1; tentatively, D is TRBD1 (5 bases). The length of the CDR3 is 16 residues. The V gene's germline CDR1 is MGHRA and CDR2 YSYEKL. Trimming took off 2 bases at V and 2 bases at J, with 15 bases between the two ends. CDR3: CASSQPTVFLNTEAFF. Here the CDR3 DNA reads TGCGCCAGCAGCCAACCGACAGTCTTCCTCAACACTGAAGCTTTCTTT.

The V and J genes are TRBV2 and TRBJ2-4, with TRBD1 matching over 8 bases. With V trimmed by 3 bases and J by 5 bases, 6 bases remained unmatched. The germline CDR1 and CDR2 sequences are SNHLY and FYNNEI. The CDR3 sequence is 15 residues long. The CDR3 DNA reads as TGTGCCAGCAGTGACGGCAGGGGGCCTCAAAACATTCAGTACTTC. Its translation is CASSDGRGPQNIQYF.

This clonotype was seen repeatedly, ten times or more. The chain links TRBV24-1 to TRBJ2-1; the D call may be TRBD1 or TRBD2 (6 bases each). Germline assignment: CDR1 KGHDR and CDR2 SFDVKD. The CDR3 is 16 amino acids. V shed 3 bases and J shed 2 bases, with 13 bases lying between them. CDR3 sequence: CATSDTRGVTYNEQFF. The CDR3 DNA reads TGTGCCACCAGTGATACGAGGGGGGTTACCTACAATGAGCAGTTCTTC.

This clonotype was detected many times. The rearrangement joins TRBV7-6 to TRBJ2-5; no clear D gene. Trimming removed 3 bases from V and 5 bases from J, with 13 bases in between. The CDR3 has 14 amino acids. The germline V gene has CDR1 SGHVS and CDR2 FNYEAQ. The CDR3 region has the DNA TGTGCCAGCAGCTTCCCGGGCCTTGGGGAGACCCAGTACTTC. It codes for CASSFPGLGETQYF.

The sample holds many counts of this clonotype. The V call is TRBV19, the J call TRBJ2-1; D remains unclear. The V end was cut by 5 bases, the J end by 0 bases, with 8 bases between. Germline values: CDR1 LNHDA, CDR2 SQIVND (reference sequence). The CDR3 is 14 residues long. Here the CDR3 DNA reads TGTGCCAGTAGTTGGGGAAGCTCCTACAATGAGCAGTTCTTC. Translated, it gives CASSWGSSYNEQFF.

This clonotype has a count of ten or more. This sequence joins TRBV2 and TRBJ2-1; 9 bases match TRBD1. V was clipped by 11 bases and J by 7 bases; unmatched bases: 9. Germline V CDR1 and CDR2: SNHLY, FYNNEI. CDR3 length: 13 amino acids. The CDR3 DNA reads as TGTGCCGTACCGGGACAGGGCGGTAATGAGCAGTTCTTC. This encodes CAVPGQGGNEQFF. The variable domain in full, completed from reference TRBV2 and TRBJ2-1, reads EPEVTQTPSHQVTQMGQEVILRCVPISNHLYFYWYRQILGQKVEFLVSFYNNEISEKSEIFDDQFSVERPDGSNFTLKIRSTKLEDSAMYFCAVPGQGGNEQFFGPGTRLTVL.

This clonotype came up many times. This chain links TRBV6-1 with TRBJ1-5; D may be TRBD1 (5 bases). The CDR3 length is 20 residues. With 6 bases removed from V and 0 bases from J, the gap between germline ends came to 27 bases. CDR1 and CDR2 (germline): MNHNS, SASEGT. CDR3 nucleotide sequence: TGTGCCAGCAGGAAAGGGGATTACCGACAAGGACCAAGTAGCAATCAGCCCCAGCATTTT. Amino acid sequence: CASRKGDYRQGPSSNQPQHF.

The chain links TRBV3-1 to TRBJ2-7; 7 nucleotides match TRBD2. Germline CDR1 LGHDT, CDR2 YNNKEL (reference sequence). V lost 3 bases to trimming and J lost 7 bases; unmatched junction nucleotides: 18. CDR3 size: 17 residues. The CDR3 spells CASSHRKILADRLEQYF. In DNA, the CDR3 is TGTGCCAGCAGCCATCGGAAGATTCTAGCGGACCGTCTGGAGCAGTACTTC.

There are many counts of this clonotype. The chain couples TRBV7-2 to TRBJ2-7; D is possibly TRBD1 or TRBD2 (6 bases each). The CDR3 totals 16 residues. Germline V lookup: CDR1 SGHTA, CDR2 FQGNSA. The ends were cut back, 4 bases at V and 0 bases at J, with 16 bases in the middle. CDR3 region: CASSSAAGHRSYEQYF. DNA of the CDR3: TGTGCCAGCAGCTCCGCTGCGGGACACCGCTCCTACGAGCAGTACTTC.

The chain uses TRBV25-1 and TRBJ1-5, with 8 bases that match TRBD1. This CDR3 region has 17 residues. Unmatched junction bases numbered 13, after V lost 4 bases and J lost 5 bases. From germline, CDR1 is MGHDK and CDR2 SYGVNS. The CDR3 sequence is CASSGAISGQVYQPQHF. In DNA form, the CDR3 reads TGTGCCAGCAGTGGAGCAATATCGGGACAGGTCTATCAGCCCCAGCATTTT.

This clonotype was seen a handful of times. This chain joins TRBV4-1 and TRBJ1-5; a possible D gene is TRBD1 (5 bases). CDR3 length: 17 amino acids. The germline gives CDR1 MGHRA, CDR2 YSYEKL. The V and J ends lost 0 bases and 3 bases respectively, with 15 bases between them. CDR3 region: CASSQDPAGANNQPQHF. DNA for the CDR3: TGCGCCAGCAGCCAAGATCCGGCCGGGGCTAACAATCAGCCCCAGCATTTT.

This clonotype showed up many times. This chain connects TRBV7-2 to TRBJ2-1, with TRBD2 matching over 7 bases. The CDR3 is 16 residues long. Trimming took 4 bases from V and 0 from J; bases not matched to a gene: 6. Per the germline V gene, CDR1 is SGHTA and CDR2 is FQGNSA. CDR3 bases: TGTGCCAGCAGCTCTAGCGGCCTAGCCTCCTACAATGAGCAGTTCTTC. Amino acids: CASSSSGLASYNEQFF.

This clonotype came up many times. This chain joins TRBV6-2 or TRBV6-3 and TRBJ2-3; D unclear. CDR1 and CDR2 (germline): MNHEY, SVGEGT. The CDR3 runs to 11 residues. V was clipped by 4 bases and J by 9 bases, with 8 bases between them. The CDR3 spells CASSSEWTQYF. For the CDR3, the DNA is TGTGCCAGCAGTTCCGAGTGGACGCAGTATTTT.

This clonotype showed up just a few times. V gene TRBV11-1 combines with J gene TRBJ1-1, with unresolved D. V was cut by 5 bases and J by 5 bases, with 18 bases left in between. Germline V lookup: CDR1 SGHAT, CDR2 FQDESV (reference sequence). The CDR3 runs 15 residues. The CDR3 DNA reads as TGTGCCAGCAGCGGAAGAAAGGCCGGAAGGACTGAAGCTTTCTTT. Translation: CASSGRKAGRTEAFF. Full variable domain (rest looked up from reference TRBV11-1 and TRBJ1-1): EAEVAQSPRYKITEKSQAVAFWCDPISGHATLYWYRQILGQGPELLVQFQDESVVDDSQLPKDRFSAERLKGVDSTLKIQPAELGDSAMYLCASSGRKAGRTEAFFGQGTRLTVV.

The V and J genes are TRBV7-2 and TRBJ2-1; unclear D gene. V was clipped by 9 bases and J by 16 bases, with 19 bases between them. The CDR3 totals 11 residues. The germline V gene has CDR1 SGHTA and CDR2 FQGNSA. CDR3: CASTIGMMHFF. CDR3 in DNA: TGTGCCAGTACCATCGGCATGATGCATTTCTTC.

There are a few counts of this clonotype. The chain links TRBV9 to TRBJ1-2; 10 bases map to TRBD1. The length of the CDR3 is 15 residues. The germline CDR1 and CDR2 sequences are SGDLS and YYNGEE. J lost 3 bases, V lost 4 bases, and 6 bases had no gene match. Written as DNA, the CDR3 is TGTGCCAGCAGCACCCGGGACAGGGGCTACTATGGCTACACCTTC. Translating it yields CASSTRDRGYYGYTF.

CDR3 DNA sequence: TGTGCCAGCAGTGATTGGACAGGGAGTTATTTT. It encodes CASSDWTGSYF. The chain joins TRBV2 to TRBJ2-3, with TRBD1 identical over 8 bases. Germline-derived CDR1 and CDR2 are SNHLY and FYNNEI. This CDR3 is built from 11 residues. J was trimmed by 15 bases and V by 3 bases; bases with no gene match: 5. The variable domain in full, with the rest retrieved from reference TRBV2 and TRBJ2-3, is EPEVTQTPSHQVTQMGQEVILRCVPISNHLYFYWYRQILGQKVEFLVSFYNNEISEKSEIFDDQFSVERPDGSNFTLKIRSTKLEDSAMYFCASSDWTGSYFGPGTRLTVL.

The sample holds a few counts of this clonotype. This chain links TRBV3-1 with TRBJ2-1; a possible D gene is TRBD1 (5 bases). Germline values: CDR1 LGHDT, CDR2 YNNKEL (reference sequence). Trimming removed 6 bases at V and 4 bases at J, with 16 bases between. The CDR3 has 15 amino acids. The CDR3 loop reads CASSAGNTPYNEQFF. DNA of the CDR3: TGTGCCAGCAGTGCAGGGAACACACCTTACAATGAGCAGTTCTTC.